One T cell receptor beta chain is described in this entry. The germline CDR1 and CDR2 sequences are MDHEN and SYDVKM. V lost 3 bases and J lost 7; bases outside the gene matches: 9. The CDR3 runs 15 residues. The data were taken from a study of blood T cell repertoires in COVID-19. In Seattle, patients joined the study during active infection and were tracked longitudinally. Produced via immunoSEQ multiplex PCR; TCRdb's table is partial and in-frame only. The table lists 250,000 to 300,000 clones, roughly 91% of them singletons. The TCR sequence derives from a woman aged 25 to 39 with COVID-19, enrolled during active disease. The V call is TRBV28, the J call TRBJ2-3, with 8 nucleotides matching TRBD2. Sequences were obtained from peripheral blood. This CDR3 is CASSLSRGAEHTQYF. The CDR3 nucleotides are TGTGCCAGCAGTTTGTCGCGGGGGGCTGAGCATACGCAGTATTTT.